This record concerns one T cell receptor beta chain sequence. What it binds is unknown. Time point denoted: week 47, end of study. Vaccinated patients received 300 ug of mutant IDH1 20-mer peptide per dose, with topical imiquimod. Eight vaccinations went to patients in weeks 1, 3, 5, 7, 11, 15, 19, 23. These data originate in a study of a mutant IDH1 vaccine in newly diagnosed glioma. The germline V gene has CDR1 GTSNPN and CDR2 SVGIG (reference sequence). This CDR3 region has 13 residues. Unmatched junction bases numbered 4, after V lost 2 bases and J lost 3 bases. TCRdb's table, derived via immunoSEQ multiplex PCR, lists solely in-frame clones and lacks some. This sample has around 53,000 clones, with around 84% found just once.

This receptor was obtained from a woman aged 30 to 39 with glioma. Some clones in this sample may be carry-over from other donors' samples. This material consisted of PBMCs, taken from a glioma patient whose treatment included an IDH1 peptide vaccine. This sequence joins TRBV30 and TRBJ2-7, with 7 bases lining up with TRBD1. CDR3 loop: CAWSLQGSYEQYF. The CDR3 bases are TGTGCCTGGAGTTTACAGGGGAGCTACGAGCAGTACTTC.